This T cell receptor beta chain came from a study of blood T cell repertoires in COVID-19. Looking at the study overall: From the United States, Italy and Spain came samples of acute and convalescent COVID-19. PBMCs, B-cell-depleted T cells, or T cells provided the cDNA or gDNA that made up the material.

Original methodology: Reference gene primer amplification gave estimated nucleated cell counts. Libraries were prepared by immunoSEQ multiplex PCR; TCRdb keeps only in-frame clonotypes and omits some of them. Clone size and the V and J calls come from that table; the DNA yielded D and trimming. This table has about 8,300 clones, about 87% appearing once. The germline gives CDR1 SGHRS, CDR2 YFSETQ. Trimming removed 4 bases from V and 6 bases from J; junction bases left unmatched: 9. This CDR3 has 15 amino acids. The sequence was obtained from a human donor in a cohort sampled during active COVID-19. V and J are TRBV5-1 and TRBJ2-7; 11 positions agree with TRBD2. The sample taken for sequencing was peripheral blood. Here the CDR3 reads CASSRTLAGEGEQYF. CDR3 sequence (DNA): TGCGCCAGCAGCCGAACACTAGCGGGAGAGGGCGAGCAGTACTTC.